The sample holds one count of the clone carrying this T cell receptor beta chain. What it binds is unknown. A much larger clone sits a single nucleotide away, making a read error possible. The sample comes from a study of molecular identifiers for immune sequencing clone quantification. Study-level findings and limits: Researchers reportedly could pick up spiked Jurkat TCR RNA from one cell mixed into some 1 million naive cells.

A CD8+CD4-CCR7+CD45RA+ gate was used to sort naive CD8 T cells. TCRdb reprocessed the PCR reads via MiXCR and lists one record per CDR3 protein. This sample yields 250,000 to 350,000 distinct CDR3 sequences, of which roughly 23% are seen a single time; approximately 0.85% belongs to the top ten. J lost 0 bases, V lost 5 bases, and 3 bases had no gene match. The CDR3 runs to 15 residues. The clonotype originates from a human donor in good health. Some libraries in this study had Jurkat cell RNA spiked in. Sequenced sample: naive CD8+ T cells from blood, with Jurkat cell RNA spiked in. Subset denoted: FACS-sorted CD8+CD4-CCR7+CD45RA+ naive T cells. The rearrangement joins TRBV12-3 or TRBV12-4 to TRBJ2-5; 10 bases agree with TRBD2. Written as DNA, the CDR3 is TGTGCCAGCAGTATTAGCGGGGGGTACCAAGAGACCCAGTACTTC. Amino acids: CASSISGGYQETQYF.